This record looks at one TCR beta chain sequence and its context. The sample holds one count of this clone. Its antigen has not been determined. No quality values exist for individual bases; no much larger clone is one base distant. The sample belongs to a study of T cell responses to AZD1222 COVID-19 vaccine (dated by TCRdb to the early 2020s). Notes on the research overall: AZD1222 recipients with second doses at about 4 weeks or about 12 weeks were pooled, because spike-specific TCR depth and breadth did not differ between schedules. TCR sequencing covered over 230 trial participants: some 210 given two doses of AZD1222 and 26 given two doses of MenACWY control vaccine. Enrollment into the trials was organized by age into subgroups of 18-55, 56-69 and 70-plus years, and those subgroups contained roughly 140, 27 and 60 TCR-sequenced participants, respectively.

Reading the label with the study, this specimen's time point is: baseline before first vaccination. Samples from vaccinated people were obtained from the UK trials COV001 and COV002, which included a single-blind randomized controlled phase 2/3 trial of AZD1222 (ChAdOx1 nCoV-19) in healthy adults. For TCRbeta chain sequencing, PBMC samples from trial participants were taken at day 0 and at day 28 after the second dose. There are 14 amino acids in the CDR3, from cysteine to phenylalanine inclusive. Here the CDR3 DNA is all that survives: 42 bases in frame from base 1. Sequences MNHEY (CDR1) and SMNVEV (CDR2) are obtained from the germline V gene (reference sequence). Trimming at the junction amounts to 5 bases on V and 4 bases on J, and the germline ends lie 14 bases apart. The CDR3 regions of human TCRbeta chains were subjected to immunosequencing. Per the source publication's procedure: Repertoire TCRs were checked for matches against a reference library of SARS-CoV-2-specific TCRs that had been generated using the MIRA antigen-specificity platform. Breadth meant the fraction of unique TCRs that were SARS-CoV-2-associated, whereas depth meant the fraction of total T cells that were SARS-CoV-2-associated. Using the MIRA data, every spike-specific TCR was mapped to the spike region that the TCR reacted to and assigned to either a CD4 or a CD8 class. Log10-transformed breadth and depth values were compared by one-way ANOVA with Sidak's multiple comparisons tests. TCRdb stores this immuneACCESS table with in-frame sequences only. Part of the clones is absent; in the studies checked, under half of the shortfall reflects unresolved V genes, and no reason is known for the rest. V, J and clone size were drawn from that table, and D and trimming were deduced from the DNA. This sample comprises around 100,000 clones, 85% to 90% of them detected only once. 5% of the sample rests with the top ten.

Here is what the overall study found, with its caveats: A significant rise in spike-specific TCR breadth and depth was observed after two AZD1222 doses relative to day 0 and relative to MenACWY recipients. The vaccine-associated CD4 TCRs covered the entire spike protein, and the dominant responses fell in regions 160-218 and 743-854. Because no samples from the day 14 peak response were available, repertoires could be characterized only after the peak T cell response. Conclusions about previously exposed vaccinees are limited, since just a handful of AZD1222 recipients were seropositive for SARS-CoV-2 at baseline. Participants were mostly white British and included more females than males, and it was suggested by the authors that clonal diversity may have been underestimated. In the small 56-69-year group, the increase in depth fell short of significance, most likely because of low power. Nearly half of unique spike-specific TCRs reportedly recognized epitopes outside regions mutated in the B.1.351 and B.1.1.7 variants.

The sequencing here drew on peripheral blood, taken on day 0 of AZD1222 vaccination. The TCR originated in an adult in good health. This chain is built from TRBV27 and TRBJ1-2; possibly the D gene is TRBD1, per 5 matching bases. The nucleotide sequence is TGTGCCAGCAGTCCCAGACAGACAACCTATGGCTACACCTTC. It is translated as CASSPRQTTYGYTF.